This T cell receptor (beta chain) was captured by sequencing in a study of T cell repertoires in cytomegalovirus infection. Study-wide context: Public TCR beta signatures provided an indication of both CMV infection and a matching HLA type.

From the reads, TCRdb called clonotypes with MiXCR, one entry per CDR3 protein. Of about 900,000 distinct CDR3 sequences in the sample, 25% to 40% were seen once. Broader study findings: Carriage of CMV together with the relevant HLA was identifiable through cumulative public TCR beta family frequency.

The CDR3 loop spans 13 amino acids. Germline V lookup: CDR1 LNHNV, CDR2 YYDKDF (reference sequence). V lost 0 bases, J lost 1 base, and 3 bases lay in between. This clonotype was seen a handful of times. Antigen: not known. The chain uses TRBV15 and TRBJ2-5; D is uncertain. The input for sequencing was cultured CD8+ T cells from PBMCs, taken from culture after CMV antigen stimulation. This clonotype originated in a human donor in good health (CMV status not recorded). Some clones in this sample may be carry-over from other donors' samples. The CDR3 sequence: CATSRDSQETQYF. CDR3 sequence (DNA): TGTGCCACCAGCAGAGATTCCCAAGAGACCCAGTACTTC.